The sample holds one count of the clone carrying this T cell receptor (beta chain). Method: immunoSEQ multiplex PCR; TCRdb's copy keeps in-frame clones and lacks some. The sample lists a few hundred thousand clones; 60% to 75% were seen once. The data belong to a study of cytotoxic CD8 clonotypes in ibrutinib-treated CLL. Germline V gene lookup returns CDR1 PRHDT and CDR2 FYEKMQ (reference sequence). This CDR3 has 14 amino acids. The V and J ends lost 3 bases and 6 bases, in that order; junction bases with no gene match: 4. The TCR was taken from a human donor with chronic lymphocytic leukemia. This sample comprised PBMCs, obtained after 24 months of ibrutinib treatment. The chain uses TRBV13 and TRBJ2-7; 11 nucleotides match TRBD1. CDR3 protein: CASSLGTGGGEQYF. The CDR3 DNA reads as TGTGCCAGCAGCTTGGGGACAGGGGGTGGCGAGCAGTACTTC. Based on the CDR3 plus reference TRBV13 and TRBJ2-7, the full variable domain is AAGVIQSPRHLIKEKRETATLKCYPIPRHDTVYWYQQGPGQDPQFLISFYEKMQSDKGSIPDRFSAQQFSDYHSELNMSSLELGDSALYFCASSLGTGGGEQYFGPGTRLTVT.